This passage covers 25 T cell receptor beta chains from one sample sequenced in a study of cytomegalovirus exposure and HLA in healthy donors. PCR used 60 Vbeta primers and 13 Jbeta primers. TCRdb's copy holds only in-frame clones and misses some; the assay was immunoSEQ multiplex PCR. Among around 150,000 clones listed, more than 65% were seen once. Sequenced: PBMCs. The source is a young man in good health and CMV-seropositive.

The chain links TRBV19 to TRBJ1-3; 7 positions match TRBD1. Looked up from germline, CDR1 is LNHDA and CDR2 is SQIVND (reference sequence). J gave up 1 base and V 8 bases, and 8 bases lay outside the gene matches. The CDR3 is made up of 15 amino acids. The chain's CDR3 is CASSGTAISGNTIYF. The CDR3 DNA reads as TGTGCCAGTTCCGGGACAGCCATATCTGGAAACACCATATATTTT.

The rearrangement joins TRBV6-1 to TRBJ2-2, with TRBD2 matching over 8 bases. V was pared by 4 bases and J by 3 bases, with 4 bases of the junction left unmatched. The germline CDR1 and CDR2 sequences are MNHNS and SASEGT. This CDR3 has 15 residues. The CDR3 DNA sequence: TGTGCCAGCAGTGCGTCTAGCGGGTACACCGGGGAGCTGTTTTTT. Protein product: CASSASSGYTGELFF.

V is TRBV11-2 and J is TRBJ1-4; possibly TRBD1 for D (6 bases). Germline V gene lookup returns CDR1 SGHAT and CDR2 FQNNGV. This CDR3 is 15 amino acids long. V lost 4 bases and J 10 bases, leaving 19 bases between the germline ends. CDR3: CASSSRTERPGKLFF. In DNA, the CDR3 is TGTGCCAGCAGCTCCCGGACAGAACGGCCGGGAAAACTGTTTTTT.

V usage is TRBV6-1 and J usage is TRBJ2-5; 11 bases match TRBD1. CDR3 size: 15 residues. The trim removed 2 bases at V and 6 bases at J, leaving 5 bases unmatched. Germline V CDR1 and CDR2: MNHNS, SASEGT. In DNA, the CDR3 is TGTGCCAGCAGTGAAAGGACAGGGGGCAGACAGACCCAGTACTTC. This encodes CASSERTGGRQTQYF.

For the CDR3, the DNA is TGTGCCACCAGCAGAGATCGTGCCAGTTCTGAAGCTTTCTTT. It specifies CATSRDRASSEAFF. This chain connects TRBV15 to TRBJ1-1; unclear D gene. The germline V and J ends were trimmed by 0 bases and 6 bases, with 11 bases remaining between them. CDR1 is LNHNV and CDR2 is YYDKDF in the germline V gene (reference sequence). The CDR3 has 14 residues.

V is TRBV11-3 and J is TRBJ2-7; TRBD1 might be the D (5 bases). V was clipped by 1 base and J by 3 bases, with 13 bases between them. The CDR3 sequence is 15 residues long. The germline gives CDR1 SGHNT, CDR2 YENEEA. The CDR3 reads CASSLVQAPSYEQYV. CDR3 sequence (DNA): TGTGCCAGCAGCTTAGTACAGGCGCCAAGCTACGAGCAGTACGTC.

The chain links TRBV2 to TRBJ2-7; a possible D gene is TRBD1 (6 bases). CDR1 is SNHLY, CDR2 FYNNEI, per germline. V lost 7 bases and J 5 bases, leaving 21 bases between the germline ends. This CDR3 has 15 residues. CDR3 bases: TGTGCCAGCATACCCCACGGGACACACGCCCACGAGCAGTACGTC. This codes for CASIPHGTHAHEQYV.

The chain couples TRBV9 to TRBJ2-6; D possibly corresponds to TRBD2 (5 bases). CDR3 length: 14 residues. The germline V gene encodes CDR1 SGDLS and CDR2 YYNGEE. The ends were cut back, 3 bases at V and 1 base at J, with 5 bases in the middle. DNA for the CDR3: TGTGCCAGCAGCGGAGGGTCTGGGGCCAACGTCCTGACTTTC. Its translation is CASSGGSGANVLTF.

The rearrangement joins TRBV27 to TRBJ2-7; D uncertain. V lost 0 bases to trimming and J lost 3 bases, with 6 bases between them. The CDR3 covers 13 residues. Per germline, CDR1 MNHEY and CDR2 SMNVEV (reference sequence). The CDR3 sequence: CASSLSSGYEQYV. As DNA, the CDR3 is TGTGCCAGCAGTTTATCATCAGGCTACGAGCAGTACGTC.

CDR3 sequence (DNA): TGTGCCAGCAGCCTCGTGTCTGGAAACACCATATATTTT. Translation: CASSLVSGNTIYF. This chain joins TRBV7-9 and TRBJ1-3; D is unclear. The germline V and J ends were trimmed by 5 bases and 1 base, with 6 bases remaining between them. The CDR3 sequence is 13 residues long. The germline V gene has CDR1 SEHNR and CDR2 FQNEAQ (reference sequence).

This chain uses TRBV2 with TRBJ1-2, with TRBD1 identical over 10 bases. Germline V gene data show CDR1 as SNHLY and CDR2 as FYNNEI. The CDR3 spans 14 residues. V trimming: 6 bases; J trimming: 3 bases; junction bases outside the gene matches: 4. CDR3 region: CASSTGTGDYGYTF. Written as DNA, the CDR3 is TGTGCCAGCAGCACCGGGACAGGGGACTATGGCTACACCTTC.

This clone has a handful of counts. This sequence joins TRBV2 and TRBJ1-1; unclear D gene. The ends were cut back, 11 bases at V and 3 bases at J, with 16 bases in the middle. Germline V gene sequence: CDR1 SNHLY, CDR2 FYNNEI. The CDR3 is 13 amino acids. The DNA for the CDR3 is TGTGCCGCCGGGAGGGAACGGGACACTGAAGCTTTCTTT. As protein: CAAGRERDTEAFF.

This rearrangement joins TRBV7-3 to TRBJ2-2; D ambiguous. CDR3 length: 14 residues. Deletions cut 5 bases from V and 2 bases from J, with 9 bases between. Germline V gene data show CDR1 as SGHTA and CDR2 as FQGTGA. The CDR3 DNA reads as TGTGCCAGCAGCCCGGTCATCAACACCGGGGAGCTGTTTTTT. Translation: CASSPVINTGELFF.

The V gene is TRBV9, the J gene TRBJ1-1; tentatively, D is TRBD1 (6 bases). Germline-derived CDR1 and CDR2 are SGDLS and YYNGEE. CDR3 size: 14 residues. V was trimmed by 2 bases and J by 1 base, leaving 9 bases between them. In DNA form, the CDR3 reads TGTGCCAGCAGCGTTCAGGGGCCGAACACTGAAGCTTTCTTT. It yields the protein CASSVQGPNTEAFF.

The gene calls are TRBV7-2 and TRBJ2-1, with D hard to call. CDR3 length equals 13 residues. Trimming cost V 7 bases and J 6 bases, with 13 bases left between them. Germline lookup yields CDR1 SGHTA and CDR2 FQGNSA. CDR3: CASTSRNSNEQFF. CDR3 nucleotide sequence: TGTGCCAGCACCTCGCGGAACTCCAATGAGCAGTTCTTC.

The chain recombines TRBV7-9 with TRBJ2-1; 8 bases map to TRBD1. Germline lookup yields CDR1 SEHNR and CDR2 FQNEAQ (reference sequence). V shed 5 bases, J shed 6 bases, and the junction held 9 bases outside the gene matches. CDR3 length equals 15 residues. Here the CDR3 DNA reads TGTGCCAGCAGCCCAGGGACAGGTGGAGGCAATGAGCAGTTCTTC. It codes for CASSPGTGGGNEQFF.

This chain joins TRBV4-2 and TRBJ2-2; TRBD2 matches at 12 bases. Germline V CDR1 and CDR2: LGHNA, YNFKEQ. The length of the CDR3 is 18 residues. V was pared by 1 base and J by 5 bases, with 8 bases of the junction left unmatched. The CDR3 reads CASSQVRASGGDTGELFF. The CDR3 nucleotides are TGTGCCAGCAGCCAAGTAAGGGCTAGCGGGGGGGATACCGGGGAGCTGTTTTTT.

The chain employs TRBV2 and TRBJ1-1; 8 bases align to TRBD1. The CDR3 covers 13 residues. With V trimmed by 3 bases and J by 11 bases, 8 bases remained unmatched. Per the germline V gene, CDR1 is SNHLY and CDR2 is FYNNEI. The CDR3 loop reads CASSEQGAIEAFF. Written as DNA, the CDR3 is TGTGCCAGCAGTGAGCAGGGGGCTATCGAGGCTTTCTTT.

The chain uses TRBV27 and TRBJ1-6; the D gene is possibly TRBD1 (6 bases). This CDR3 contains 16 residues. Germline CDR1 is MNHEY and CDR2 is SMNVEV (reference sequence). V was cut by 0 bases and J by 6 bases, with 12 bases left in between. CDR3 protein: CASSLSPQGSNSPLHF. The CDR3 DNA follows: TGTGCCAGCAGTTTATCCCCGCAGGGGAGTAATTCACCCCTCCACTTT.

This chain uses TRBV19 with TRBJ1-5; D gene uncertain. In germline, CDR1 is LNHDA, CDR2 SQIVND (reference sequence). The CDR3 consists of 14 residues. V lost 5 bases to trimming and J lost 3 bases, with 11 bases between them. DNA for the CDR3: TGTGCCAGTAGTGTGCAGCGTTACAATCAGCCCCAGCATTTT. It translates to CASSVQRYNQPQHF.

The V gene is TRBV5-4, the J gene TRBJ2-7; 10 positions match TRBD2. CDR1 is SGHNT and CDR2 is YYREEE in the germline V gene (reference sequence). The CDR3 consists of 14 residues. V shed 3 bases and J 4 bases; nucleotides not matched to a gene: 4. CDR3 sequence: CASSSGLAVYEQYV. Written as DNA, the CDR3 is TGTGCCAGCAGCTCAGGACTAGCGGTATACGAGCAGTACGTC.

The genes are TRBV19 and TRBJ1-3; TRBD1 is a possible D gene (5 bases). This CDR3 spans 13 amino acids. Germline V CDR1 and CDR2: LNHDA, SQIVND (reference sequence). V was cut by 11 bases and J by 0 bases, with 11 bases left in between. This CDR3 reads CAGRVHSGNTIYF. DNA of the CDR3: TGTGCCGGCAGGGTTCACTCTGGAAACACCATATATTTT.

J is TRBJ1-1 and V is TRBV14, with D perhaps matching TRBD1 (6 bases). Deletions cut 4 bases from V and 4 bases from J, with 19 bases between. The germline gives CDR1 SGHDN, CDR2 FVKESK. The length of the CDR3 is 16 residues. CDR3 nucleotide sequence: TGTGCCAGCAGCCTGATGAAGGGGGGGTTATCCACTGAAGCTTTCTTT. This encodes CASSLMKGGLSTEAFF.

The V and J genes are TRBV5-1 and TRBJ2-1, with TRBD1 identical over 9 bases. With 0 bases clipped from V and 6 bases from J, the junction kept 13 bases outside the gene matches. The germline V gene has CDR1 SGHRS and CDR2 YFSETQ. This CDR3 region has 18 residues. CDR3 in amino acids: CASSLGFGGTGRFNEQFF. CDR3 DNA: TGCGCCAGCAGCTTGGGGTTTGGGGGGACAGGGAGATTCAATGAGCAGTTCTTC. Using reference TRBV5-1 and TRBJ2-1 for the parts outside the CDR3, the full variable domain is KAGVTQTPRYLIKTRGQQVTLSCSPISGHRSVSWYQQTPGQGLQFLFEYFSETQRNKGNFPGRFSGRQFSNSRSEMNVSTLELGDSALYLCASSLGFGGTGRFNEQFFGPGTRLTVL.

The rearrangement uses TRBV25-1 and TRBJ1-5; 7 nucleotides line up with TRBD1. CDR3 length: 14 residues. With 5 bases clipped from V and 6 bases from J, the junction kept 7 bases outside the gene matches. Germline assignment: CDR1 MGHDK and CDR2 SYGVNS. This chain's CDR3 is CASSRGGGLQPQHF. As DNA, the CDR3 is TGTGCCAGCAGTAGAGGGGGCGGGCTTCAGCCCCAGCATTTT.